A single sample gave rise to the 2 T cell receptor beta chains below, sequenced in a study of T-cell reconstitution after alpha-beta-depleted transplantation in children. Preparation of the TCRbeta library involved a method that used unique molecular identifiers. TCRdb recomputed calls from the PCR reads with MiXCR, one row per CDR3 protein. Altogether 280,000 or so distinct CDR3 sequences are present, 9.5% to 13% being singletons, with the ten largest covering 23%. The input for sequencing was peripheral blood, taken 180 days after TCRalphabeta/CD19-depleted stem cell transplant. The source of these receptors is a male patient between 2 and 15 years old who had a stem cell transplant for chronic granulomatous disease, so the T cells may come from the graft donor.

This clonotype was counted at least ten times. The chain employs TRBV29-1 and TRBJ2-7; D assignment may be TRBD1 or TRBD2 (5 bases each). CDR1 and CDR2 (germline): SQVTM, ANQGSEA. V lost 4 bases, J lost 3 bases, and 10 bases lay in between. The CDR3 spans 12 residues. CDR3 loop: CSVGDGYYEQYF. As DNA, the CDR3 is TGCAGCGTTGGGGACGGCTACTACGAGCAGTACTTC.

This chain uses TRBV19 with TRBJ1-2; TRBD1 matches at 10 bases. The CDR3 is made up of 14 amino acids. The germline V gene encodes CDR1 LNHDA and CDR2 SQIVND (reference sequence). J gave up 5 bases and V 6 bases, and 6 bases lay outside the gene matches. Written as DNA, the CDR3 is TGTGCCAGTAGCCCGGGACAGGGGACTTATGGCTACACCTTC. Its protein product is CASSPGQGTYGYTF.